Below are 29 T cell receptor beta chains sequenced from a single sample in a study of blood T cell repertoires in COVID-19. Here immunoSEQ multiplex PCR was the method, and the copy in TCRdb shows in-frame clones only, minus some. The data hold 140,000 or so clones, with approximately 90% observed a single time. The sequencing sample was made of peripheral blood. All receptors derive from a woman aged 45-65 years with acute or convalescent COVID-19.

The CDR3 DNA follows: TGTGCCGGTCGGGACTCTGGGGCCAACGTCCTGACTTTC. Residues: CAGRDSGANVLTF. The chain has TRBV12-3 or TRBV12-4 and TRBJ2-6; D is perhaps TRBD2 (5 bases). The CDR3 contains 13 residues. V dropped 11 bases and J dropped 0 bases, with 8 bases sitting between them.

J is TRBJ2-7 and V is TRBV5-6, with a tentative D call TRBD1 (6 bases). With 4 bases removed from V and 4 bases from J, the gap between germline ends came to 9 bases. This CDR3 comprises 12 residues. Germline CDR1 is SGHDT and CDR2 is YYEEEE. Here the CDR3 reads CASSGTSYEQYF. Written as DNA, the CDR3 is TGTGCCAGCAGCGGGACATCGTACGAGCAGTACTTC.

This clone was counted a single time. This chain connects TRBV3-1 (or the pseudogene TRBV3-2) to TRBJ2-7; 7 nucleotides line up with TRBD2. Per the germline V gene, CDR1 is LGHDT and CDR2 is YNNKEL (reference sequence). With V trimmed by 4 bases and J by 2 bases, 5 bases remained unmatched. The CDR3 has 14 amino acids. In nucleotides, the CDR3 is TGTGCCAGCAGCCTTAGCGGGCGGACCTACGAGCAGTACTTC. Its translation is CASSLSGRTYEQYF.

As DNA, the CDR3 is TGTGCCAGCAGCTTAGTGCTAGCGGGAGGCTACGAGCAGTACTTC. This translates into CASSLVLAGGYEQYF. The V gene is TRBV7-9, the J gene TRBJ2-7; 11 nucleotides line up with TRBD2. The germline V gene encodes CDR1 SEHNR and CDR2 FQNEAQ (reference sequence). With 1 base clipped from V and 3 bases from J, the junction kept 2 bases outside the gene matches. The CDR3 covers 15 residues.

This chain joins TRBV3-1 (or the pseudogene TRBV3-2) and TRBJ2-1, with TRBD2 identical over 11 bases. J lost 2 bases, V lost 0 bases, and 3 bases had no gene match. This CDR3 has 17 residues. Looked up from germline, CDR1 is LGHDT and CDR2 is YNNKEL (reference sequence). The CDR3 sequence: CASSQERLAGTYNEQFF. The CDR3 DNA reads TGTGCCAGCAGCCAAGAGCGACTAGCGGGGACCTACAATGAGCAGTTCTTC.

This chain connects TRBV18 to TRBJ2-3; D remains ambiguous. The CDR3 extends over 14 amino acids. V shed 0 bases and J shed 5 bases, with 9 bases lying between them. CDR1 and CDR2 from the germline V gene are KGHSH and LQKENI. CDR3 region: CASSPPVAVDTQYF. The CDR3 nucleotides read TGTGCCAGCTCACCACCAGTGGCAGTAGATACGCAGTATTTT.

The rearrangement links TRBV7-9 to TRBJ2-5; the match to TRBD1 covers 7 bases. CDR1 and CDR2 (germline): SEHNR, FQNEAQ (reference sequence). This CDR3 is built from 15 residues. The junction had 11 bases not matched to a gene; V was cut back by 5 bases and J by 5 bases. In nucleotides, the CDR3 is TGTGCCAGCAGCCCGACACCAAGGGGGCAGGAGACCCAGTACTTC. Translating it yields CASSPTPRGQETQYF.

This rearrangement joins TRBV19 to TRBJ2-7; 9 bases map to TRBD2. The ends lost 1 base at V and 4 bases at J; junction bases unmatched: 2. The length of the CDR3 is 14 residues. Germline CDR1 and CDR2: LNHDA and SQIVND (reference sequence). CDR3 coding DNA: TGTGCCAGTAGTATAGGTAGCGGGGGATACGAGCAGTACTTC. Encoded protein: CASSIGSGGYEQYF. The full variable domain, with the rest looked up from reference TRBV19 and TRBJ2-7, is DGGITQSPKYLFRKEGQNVTLSCEQNLNHDAMYWYRQDPGQGLRLIYYSQIVNDFQKGDIAEGYSVSREKKESFPLTVTSAQKNPTAFYLCASSIGSGGYEQYFGPGTRLTVT.

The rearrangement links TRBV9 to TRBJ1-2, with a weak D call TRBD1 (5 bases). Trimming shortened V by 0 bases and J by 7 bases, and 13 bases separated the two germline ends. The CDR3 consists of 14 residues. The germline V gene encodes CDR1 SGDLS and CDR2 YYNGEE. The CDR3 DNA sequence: TGTGCCAGCAGCGTAGGTTGGGGCGCACGTGGCTACACCTTC. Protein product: CASSVGWGARGYTF.

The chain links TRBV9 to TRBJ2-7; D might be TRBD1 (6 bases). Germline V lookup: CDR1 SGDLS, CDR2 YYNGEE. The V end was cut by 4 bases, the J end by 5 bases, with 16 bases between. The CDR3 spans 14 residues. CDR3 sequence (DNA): TGTGCCAGCAGCTCACGGACAGTGTCAGACGAGCAGTACTTC. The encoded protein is CASSSRTVSDEQYF.

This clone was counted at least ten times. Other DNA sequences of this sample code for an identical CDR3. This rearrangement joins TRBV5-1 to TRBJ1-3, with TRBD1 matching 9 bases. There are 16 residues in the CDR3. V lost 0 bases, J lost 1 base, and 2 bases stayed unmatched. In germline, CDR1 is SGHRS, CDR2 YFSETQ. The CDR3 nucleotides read TGCGCCAGCAGCTTGGGCGGACAGGGGTCTGGAAACACCATATATTTT. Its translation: CASSLGGQGSGNTIYF.

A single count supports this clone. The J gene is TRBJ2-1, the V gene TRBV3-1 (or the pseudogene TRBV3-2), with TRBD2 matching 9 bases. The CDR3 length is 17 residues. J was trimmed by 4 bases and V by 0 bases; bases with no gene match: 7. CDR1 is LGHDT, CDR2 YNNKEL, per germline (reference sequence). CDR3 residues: CASSQDEGTSTYNEQFF. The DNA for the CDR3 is TGTGCCAGCAGCCAAGATGAGGGGACTAGCACGTACAATGAGCAGTTCTTC.

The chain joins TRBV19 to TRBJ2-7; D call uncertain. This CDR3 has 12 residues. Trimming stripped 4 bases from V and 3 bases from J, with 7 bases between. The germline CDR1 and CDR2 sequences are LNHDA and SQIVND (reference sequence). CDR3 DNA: TGTGCCAGTAGTAACGAGATCTACGAGCAGTACTTC. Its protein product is CASSNEIYEQYF.

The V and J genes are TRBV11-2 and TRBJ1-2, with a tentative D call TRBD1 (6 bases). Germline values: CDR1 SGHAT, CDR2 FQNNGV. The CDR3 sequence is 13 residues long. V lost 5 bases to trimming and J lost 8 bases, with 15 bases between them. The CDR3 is CASSPLPGEGYTF. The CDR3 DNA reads TGTGCCAGCAGCCCCCTTCCAGGGGAGGGCTACACCTTC.

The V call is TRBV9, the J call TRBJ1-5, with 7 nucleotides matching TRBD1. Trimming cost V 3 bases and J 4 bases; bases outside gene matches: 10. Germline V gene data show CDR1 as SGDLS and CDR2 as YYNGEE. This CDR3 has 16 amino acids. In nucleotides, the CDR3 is TGTGCCAGCAGCGCCTCCTCAGGGGGGTTTAATCAGCCCCAGCATTTT. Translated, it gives CASSASSGGFNQPQHF.

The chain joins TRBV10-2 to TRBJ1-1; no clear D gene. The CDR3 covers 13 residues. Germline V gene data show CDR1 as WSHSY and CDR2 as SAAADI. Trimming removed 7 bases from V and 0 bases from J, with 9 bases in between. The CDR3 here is CASTRAMNTEAFF. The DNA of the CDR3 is TGCGCCAGCACCAGAGCGATGAACACTGAAGCTTTCTTT.

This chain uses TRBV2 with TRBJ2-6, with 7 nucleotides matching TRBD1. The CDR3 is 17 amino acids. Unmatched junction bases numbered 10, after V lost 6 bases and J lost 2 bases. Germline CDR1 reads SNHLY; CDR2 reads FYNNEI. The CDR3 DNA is TGTGCCAGCAGAAGCACCCGACAGGGAGCTGGGGCCAACGTCCTGACTTTC. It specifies CASRSTRQGAGANVLTF.

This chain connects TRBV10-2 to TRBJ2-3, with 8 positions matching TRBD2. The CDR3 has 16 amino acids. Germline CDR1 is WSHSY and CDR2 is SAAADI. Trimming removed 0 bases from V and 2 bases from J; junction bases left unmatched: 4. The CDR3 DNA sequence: TGCGCCAGCAGTGAGTCTGGGACTAGGAACACAGATACGCAGTATTTT. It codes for CASSESGTRNTDTQYF.

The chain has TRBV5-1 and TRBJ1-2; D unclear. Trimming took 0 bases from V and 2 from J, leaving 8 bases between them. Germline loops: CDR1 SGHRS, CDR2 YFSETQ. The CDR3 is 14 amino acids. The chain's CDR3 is CASSLAEGNYGYTF. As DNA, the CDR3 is TGCGCCAGCAGCTTGGCCGAGGGAAACTATGGCTACACCTTC.

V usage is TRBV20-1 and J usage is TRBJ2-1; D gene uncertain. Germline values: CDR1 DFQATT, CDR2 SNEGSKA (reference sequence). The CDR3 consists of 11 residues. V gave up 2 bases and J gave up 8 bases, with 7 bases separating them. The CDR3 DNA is TGCAGTGCTAGAACAGCAGATGAGCAGTTCTTC. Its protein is CSARTADEQFF.

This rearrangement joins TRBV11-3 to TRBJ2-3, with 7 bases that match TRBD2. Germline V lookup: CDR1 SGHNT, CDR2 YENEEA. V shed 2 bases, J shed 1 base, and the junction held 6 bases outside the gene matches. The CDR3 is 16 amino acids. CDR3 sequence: CASSLRGSGGTDTQYF. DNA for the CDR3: TGTGCCAGCAGCTTACGGGGAAGCGGGGGCACAGATACGCAGTATTTT.

CDR3 bases: TGTGCCAGCAGATGGACAGAAGGTGAAAAACTGTTTTTT. Amino acids: CASRWTEGEKLFF. The J gene is TRBJ1-4, the V gene TRBV2; perhaps TRBD1 as D (6 bases). The germline V gene encodes CDR1 SNHLY and CDR2 FYNNEI. CDR3 length: 13 amino acids. Trimming removed 6 bases from V and 7 bases from J, with 12 bases in between.

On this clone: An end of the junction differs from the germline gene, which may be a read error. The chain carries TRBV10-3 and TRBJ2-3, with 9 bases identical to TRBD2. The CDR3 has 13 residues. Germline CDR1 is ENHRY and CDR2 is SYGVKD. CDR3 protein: CAISDRKAGGLSF. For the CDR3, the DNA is TGTGCCATCAGTGATCGGAAGGCGGGGGGGCTTAGTTTT.

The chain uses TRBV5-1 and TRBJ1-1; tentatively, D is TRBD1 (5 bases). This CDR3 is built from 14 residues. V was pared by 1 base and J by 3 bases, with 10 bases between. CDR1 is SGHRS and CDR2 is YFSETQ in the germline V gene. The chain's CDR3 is CASSLHDSDTEAFF. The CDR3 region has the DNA TGCGCCAGCAGCTTGCATGACAGCGACACTGAAGCTTTCTTT. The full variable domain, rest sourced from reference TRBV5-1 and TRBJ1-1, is KAGVTQTPRYLIKTRGQQVTLSCSPISGHRSVSWYQQTPGQGLQFLFEYFSETQRNKGNFPGRFSGRQFSNSRSEMNVSTLELGDSALYLCASSLHDSDTEAFFGQGTRLTVV.

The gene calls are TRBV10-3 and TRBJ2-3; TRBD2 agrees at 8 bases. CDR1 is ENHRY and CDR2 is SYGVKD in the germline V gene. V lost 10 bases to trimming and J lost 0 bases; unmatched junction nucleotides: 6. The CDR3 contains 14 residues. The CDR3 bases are TGTGCCACGATGATAGCGGGGAGCACAGATACGCAGTATTTT. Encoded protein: CATMIAGSTDTQYF.

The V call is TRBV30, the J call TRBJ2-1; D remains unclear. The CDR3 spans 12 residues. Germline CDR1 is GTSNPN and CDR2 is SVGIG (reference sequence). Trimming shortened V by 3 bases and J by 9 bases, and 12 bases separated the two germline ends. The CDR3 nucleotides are TGTGCCTGGAGCGCGGTAAGCAGTGAGCAGTTCTTC. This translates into CAWSAVSSEQFF.

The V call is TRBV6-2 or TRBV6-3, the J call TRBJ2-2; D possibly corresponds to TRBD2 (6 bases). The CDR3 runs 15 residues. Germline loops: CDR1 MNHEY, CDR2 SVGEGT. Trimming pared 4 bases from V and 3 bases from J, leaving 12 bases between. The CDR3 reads CASSWGVTHTGELFF. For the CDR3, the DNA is TGTGCCAGCAGTTGGGGGGTCACCCACACCGGGGAGCTGTTTTTT.

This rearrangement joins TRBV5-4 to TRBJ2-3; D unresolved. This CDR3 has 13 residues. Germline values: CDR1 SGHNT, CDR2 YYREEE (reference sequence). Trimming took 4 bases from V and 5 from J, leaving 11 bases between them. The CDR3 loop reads CASSHQNRDTQYF. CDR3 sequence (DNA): TGTGCCAGCAGCCATCAAAATAGAGATACGCAGTATTTT. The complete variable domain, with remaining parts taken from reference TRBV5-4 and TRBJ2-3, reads ETGVTQSPTHLIKTRGQQVTLRCSSQSGHNTVSWYQQALGQGPQFIFQYYREEENGRGNFPPRFSGLQFPNYSSELNVNALELDDSALYLCASSHQNRDTQYFGPGTRLTVL.

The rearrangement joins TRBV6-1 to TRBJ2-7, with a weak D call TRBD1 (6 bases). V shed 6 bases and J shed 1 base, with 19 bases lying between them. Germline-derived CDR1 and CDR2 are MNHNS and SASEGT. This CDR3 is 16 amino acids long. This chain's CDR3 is CASRENRVGNSYEQYF. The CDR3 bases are TGTGCCAGCAGGGAAAACAGGGTTGGGAATTCCTACGAGCAGTACTTC.